A selection of T cell receptor beta chains follows, all from one sample in a study of T-cell reconstitution after alpha-beta-depleted transplantation in children. TCRdb redid the calling of the PCR reads with MiXCR, one entry per CDR3 protein. The sample yields 200,000 to 250,000 distinct CDR3 sequences, roughly 9% seen once. The starting material was PBMCs from the stem cell graft donor, obtained from the stem cell graft. These receptors came from a human donor who donated a stem cell graft to a child with acute lymphoblastic leukemia. Both conserved end residues are part of each CDR3. A D gene is named only where the DNA matches it firmly. Only part of the rows carry a size: once, few, many, or a class if the clone is expanded.

J gene | clone size | V gene | D gene | CDR3 protein | CDR3 DNA
TRBJ2-7 | many | TRBV5-1 | NA | CASSLEGRGDEQYF | TGCGCCAGCAGCTTGGAAGGGAGAGGGGACGAGCAGTACTTC
TRBJ1-1 | NA | TRBV9 | NA | CASHRVLNTEAFF | TGTGCCAGTCACAGGGTTCTGAACACTGAAGCTTTCTTT
TRBJ1-5 | NA | TRBV24-1 | TRBD1 | CATSESEGQGPYSNQPQHF | TGTGCCACCAGTGAGAGCGAGGGACAGGGACCTTATAGCAATCAGCCCCAGCATTTT
TRBJ1-2 | many | TRBV6-1 | NA | CASSEFWQGSGYTF | TGTGCCAGCAGTGAATTTTGGCAGGGCTCTGGCTACACCTTC
TRBJ2-7 | many | TRBV18 | NA | CASSPPGELYEQYF | TGTGCCAGCTCACCACCGGGGGAGTTGTACGAGCAGTACTTC
TRBJ2-7 | many | TRBV5-5 | TRBD1 | CATAWDRGLEQYF | TGTGCCACAGCTTGGGACAGGGGGCTCGAGCAGTACTTC
TRBJ2-3 | many | TRBV20-1 | NA | CSAPGARTDTQYF | TGCAGTGCTCCGGGGGCCCGCACAGATACGCAGTATTTT
TRBJ2-7 | few | TRBV7-2 | NA | CASSPDGYEQYF | TGTGCCAGCAGTCCCGACGGCTACGAGCAGTACTTC
TRBJ2-2 | few | TRBV18 | NA | CASSIQGEFGGELFF | TGTGCCAGCTCAATTCAAGGGGAGTTCGGCGGGGAGCTGTTTTTT
TRBJ2-5 | NA | TRBV9 | TRBD2 | CASSARLARETQYF | TGTGCCAGCAGCGCACGACTAGCGCGAGAGACCCAGTACTTC
TRBJ1-2 | NA | TRBV5-1 | NA | CASSYGDDGYTF | TGCGCCAGCAGCTACGGGGATGATGGCTACACCTTC
TRBJ2-1 | many | TRBV20-1 | NA | CSAQMGVSSYNEQFF | TGCAGTGCTCAGATGGGGGTGAGCTCCTACAATGAGCAGTTCTTC
TRBJ1-6 | many | TRBV5-1 | TRBD1 | CASSQGQASSYNSPLHF | TGCGCCAGCAGCCAAGGACAGGCGAGCTCCTATAATTCACCCCTCCACTTT
TRBJ1-5 | NA | TRBV7-9 | NA | CASSSGSDPEDQPQHF | TGTGCCAGCAGCTCGGGGTCCGACCCAGAGGATCAGCCCCAGCATTTT
TRBJ1-2 | few | TRBV5-1 | TRBD1 | CASSQGQLGDYGYTF | TGCGCCAGCAGCCAGGGACAGTTGGGTGACTATGGCTACACCTTC
TRBJ1-6 | few | TRBV15 | TRBD1 | CATSRDGRGDSPLHF | TGTGCCACCAGCAGAGATGGCAGGGGGGACTCACCCCTCCACTTT
TRBJ1-3 | many | TRBV6-5 | NA | CASQDGRGNTIYF | TGTGCCAGCCAAGACGGGCGCGGAAACACCATATATTTT
TRBJ1-1 | few | TRBV29-1 | NA | CSVEADPNTEAFF | TGCAGCGTTGAAGCCGACCCGAACACTGAAGCTTTCTTT
TRBJ2-7 | many | TRBV12-3/TRBV12-4 | TRBD1 | CASSQTGGPHEQYF | TGTGCCAGCAGTCAAACAGGGGGACCCCACGAGCAGTACTTC
TRBJ2-4 | NA | TRBV12-3/TRBV12-4 | TRBD1 | CASSLDRGYEYF | TGTGCCAGCAGCCTGGACAGGGGGTACGAGTACTTC
TRBJ2-5 | many | TRBV12-3/TRBV12-4 | NA | CASSRDSQETQYF | TGTGCCAGCAGTCGGGACTCCCAAGAGACCCAGTACTTC
TRBJ2-3 | NA | TRBV12-3/TRBV12-4 | TRBD1 | CASRGTGFADTQYF | TGTGCCAGCAGGGGGACAGGGTTCGCAGATACGCAGTATTTT
TRBJ1-1 | few | TRBV7-2 | NA | CASSPRLMLGGYTEAFF | TGTGCCAGCAGCCCAAGGTTGATGTTGGGCGGCTACACTGAAGCTTTCTTT
TRBJ2-5 | few | TRBV7-2 | NA | CASSPALARETQYF | TGTGCCAGCAGCCCCGCCTTAGCGCGTGAGACCCAGTACTTC
TRBJ1-5 | NA | TRBV5-1 | NA | CASSLGPVGGNQPQHF | TGCGCCAGCAGCTTGGGGCCTGTAGGGGGGAATCAGCCCCAGCATTTT
TRBJ2-5 | few | TRBV18 | NA | CASSPPAWETQYF | TGTGCCAGCTCACCACCGGCCTGGGAGACCCAGTACTTC
TRBJ2-7 | few | TRBV25-1 | NA | CASSANWNYEQYF | TGTGCCAGCAGTGCAAATTGGAACTACGAGCAGTACTTC
TRBJ1-4 | many | TRBV5-1 | NA | CASSLRDGANEKLFF | TGCGCCAGCAGCTTAAGGGACGGAGCTAATGAAAAACTGTTTTTT
TRBJ2-3 | many | TRBV5-1 | NA | CASSQGQNTDTQYF | TGCGCCAGCAGCCAAGGACAGAACACAGATACGCAGTATTTT
TRBJ1-2 | NA | TRBV18 | NA | CASSPGGGILYGYTF | TGTGCCAGCTCACCAGGCGGGGGGATATTATATGGCTACACCTTC